This T cell receptor beta chain was identified in a study of T-cell memory formation after mild COVID-19 (dated by TCRdb to about 2021). With regard to the full study: TCR sequence clusters from the two donors were found to be largely donor specific. In a couple of donors, T-cell clones that expanded and contracted after mild COVID-19 were followed by sequencing TCRalpha and TCRbeta repertoires longitudinally. The cohort comprised two young, previously healthy adult volunteers, one female and one male. Beyond this particular receptor, the publication reports: Some responding clones were found in pre-infection memory, which suggests that pre-existing cross-reactive memory T cells took part in the SARS-CoV-2 response. Balanced CD4/CD8 phenotypes were observed for clones contracting from day 15 to 85, whereas a bias towards CD4+ was observed for a second wave of clones expanding from day 15 to 37. The second-wave clones that peaked on day 37 were not confirmed to be SARS-CoV-2 specific. Only a couple of mild cases were covered in the study, and larger cohorts including severe cases with pre-infection samples were considered necessary. Contracting CD4+ clones were located mainly in the CM and EM memory subsets, whereas CD8+ clones were found to be enriched in EMRA.

The germline V gene provides CDR1 LGHNA and CDR2 YSLEER. V is cut by 0 bases and J by 3 bases, and the space between the germline ends is 12 bases. Measured from the cysteine to the valine, the CDR3 is 15 residues long. Of the read, only the CDR3 DNA is kept; its 45 bases are in frame from base 1. The instrument was an Illumina NovaSeq 6000. Using 5'RACE with constant-segment primers, TCRalpha and TCRbeta cDNA libraries were constructed, with sample barcodes and unique molecular identifiers added in the process. RNA was extracted from every sample with Trizol reagent. Libraries were amplified in two PCR steps, with a second sample barcode and Illumina TruSeq adapters added in the second step. Sequencing of libraries was performed on an Illumina NovaSeq with 2 x 150 bp paired-end reads. In the paper's pipeline: Reads were demultiplexed and collapsed into UMI-guided consensus sequences with migec v1.2.7. Using mixcr v2.1.11, UMI consensuses were aligned to TRA and TRB V and J templates and then assembled into clonotypes. A clonotype was counted as expanded or contracted only when both edgeR and NoisET called the clonotype significant, with the noise models trained on biological replicates. edgeR calls used a false discovery rate-adjusted p below 0.01 and a log2 fold-change threshold of 1. PCA with hierarchical clustering of max-normalized trajectories of the 1000 most abundant clonotypes was used as exploratory dynamics analysis. Each responding clone was given a CD4 or CD8 phenotype based on the CD4+ and CD8+ repertoires, which had been sequenced separately. TCRdb reworked the public reads: Q25 trimming with fastp, MiXCR clone assembly, productive beta chains retained. Every CDR3 protein is listed once, alongside the most common genes and DNA of its rows. The V and J calls shown here were made by TCRdb, not taken from the authors' results. For this sample the table gives hundreds of thousands of distinct CDR3 sequences, of which roughly an eighth were detected only once. The ten biggest clones cover roughly a fifth of the sample.

Ficoll-Paque density gradient centrifugation was used to isolate PBMCs. To note about this clonotype: Its cognate antigen has yet to be identified. Base qualities are not provided; no much larger clone lies one nucleotide away.

The sequence is built from TRBV4-3 and TRBJ2-7; the D segment cannot be called with confidence. The sequencing sample was made of PBMCs or a T cell subset sorted from them (not recorded which). The source is a man younger than 35 who had mild COVID-19 (a few samples of this study predate the infection). The sample titles of this study are shuffled in the database, so cell type and time point are left out; the donor was told from shared clones. The CDR3: CASSQDRPRIYEQYV. The base sequence is TGCGCCAGCAGCCAAGACCGACCTAGGATCTACGAGCAGTACGTC.